Described below is a single TCR beta chain sequence and its context. Its antigen is as yet unknown. The data stem from a study of T-cell memory formation after mild COVID-19. J gave up 6 bases and V 5 bases, and 9 bases lay outside the gene matches. CDR1 is SGHTA, CDR2 FQGNSA, per germline. This CDR3 has 14 residues. TCRdb called the 5' RACE reads again in MiXCR, with one record for every CDR3 protein. The sample consists of fewer than 400,000 distinct CDR3 sequences, approximately 15% of them appearing once. Study results and caveats: Contracting CD4+ clones were located mainly in CM and EM, and CD8+ clones in EMRA. Clones shrinking from day 15 to 85 showed even CD4/CD8 mixes; later expanders tilted CD4+. The authors did not confirm SARS-CoV-2 specificity of second-wave clones peaking day 37.

The sequencing sample was made of PBMCs or a T cell subset sorted from them (not recorded which). The sequence was collected from a man aged 18 to 30 who had mild COVID-19 (a few samples of this study predate the infection). Cell type and time point are not known. This rearrangement joins TRBV7-2 to TRBJ1-1, with TRBD1 matching 7 bases. The DNA for the CDR3 is TGTGCCAGCAGCACCCTTACAGGGGTGGCTGAAGCTTTCTTT. Amino acids: CASSTLTGVAEAFF. The full variable domain, with the rest looked up from reference TRBV7-2 and TRBJ1-1, is GAGVSQSPSNKVTEKGKDVELRCDPISGHTALYWYRQSLGQGLEFLIYFQGNSAPDKSGLPSDRFSAERTGGSVSTLTIQRTQQEDSAVYLCASSTLTGVAEAFFGQGTRLTVV.